Only a few counts were recorded for the clone carrying this TCR beta chain. Its antigen is as yet unknown. The source of the sample is a study of CD8 T cells in ankylosing spondylitis. This CDR3 has 13 residues. Trimming took 1 base from V and 12 from J, leaving 13 bases between them. Germline V CDR1 and CDR2: SGHTA, FQGNSA. Whole-study results and caveats: Enrichment of disease-linked clones was reportedly significant in matched ankylosing spondylitis synovial fluid.

TCRdb called the 5' RACE reads again in MiXCR, with one record for every CDR3 protein. This table has 150,000 to 200,000 distinct CDR3 sequences, 15% to 20% appearing once. This clonotype was obtained from a male donor with ankylosing spondylitis or in good health (not recorded which). The specimen was blood, either unsorted or a sorted T cell fraction (not recorded which). The J gene is TRBJ2-1, the V gene TRBV7-2; D is perhaps TRBD1 (6 bases). The CDR3 reads CASSLVMRGGQFF. DNA of the CDR3: TGTGCCAGCAGCTTAGTGATGAGAGGGGGGCAGTTCTTC.